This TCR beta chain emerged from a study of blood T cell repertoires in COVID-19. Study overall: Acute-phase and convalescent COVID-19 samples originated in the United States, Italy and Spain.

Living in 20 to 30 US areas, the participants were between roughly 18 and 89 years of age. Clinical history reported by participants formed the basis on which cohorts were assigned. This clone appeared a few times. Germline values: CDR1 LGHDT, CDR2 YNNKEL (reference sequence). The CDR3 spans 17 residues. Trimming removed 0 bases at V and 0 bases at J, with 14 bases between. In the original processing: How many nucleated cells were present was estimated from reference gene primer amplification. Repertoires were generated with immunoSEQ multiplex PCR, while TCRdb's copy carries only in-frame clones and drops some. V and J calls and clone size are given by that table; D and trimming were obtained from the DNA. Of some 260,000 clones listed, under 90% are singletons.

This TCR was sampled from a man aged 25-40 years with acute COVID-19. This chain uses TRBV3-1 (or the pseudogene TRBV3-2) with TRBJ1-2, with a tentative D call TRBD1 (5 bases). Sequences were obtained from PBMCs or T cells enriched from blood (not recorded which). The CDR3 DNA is TGTGCCAGCAGCCAAGATTCCCCAGGGAAGCCTAACTATGGCTACACCTTC. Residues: CASSQDSPGKPNYGYTF.